The rows below give T cell receptor beta chains drawn from one sample of a study of cytomegalovirus exposure and HLA in healthy donors. Sequenced by immunoSEQ multiplex PCR; TCRdb stores in-frame clones only, minus some. This table lists under 130,000 clones. Input material: PBMCs. The source of these receptors is a middle-aged man in good health and CMV-seronegative. The CDR3 runs from the conserved cysteine through the conserved F or W. A D gene is named only where the DNA matches it firmly.

V: TRBV7-9
J: TRBJ2-5
D: NA
CDR3: CASSQGFALETQYF
DNA: TGTGCCAGCAGCCAGGGGTTCGCTCTCGAGACCCAGTACTTC

V: TRBV19
J: TRBJ2-1
D: NA
CDR3: CASSIVARDEQFF
DNA: TGTGCCAGTAGTATAGTAGCGCGAGATGAGCAGTTCTTC

V: TRBV7-6
J: TRBJ1-1
D: NA
CDR3: CASREGPGNTEAFF
DNA: TGTGCCAGCAGGGAGGGGCCCGGGAACACTGAAGCTTTCTTT

V: TRBV10-1
J: TRBJ1-1
D: NA
CDR3: CASSESGSGTEAFF
DNA: TGCGCCAGCAGTGAGTCCGGGTCGGGCACTGAAGCTTTCTTT

V: TRBV6-5
J: TRBJ2-4
D: TRBD1
CDR3: CASRQGSKNIQYF
DNA: TGTGCCAGCAGACAGGGGTCCAAAAACATTCAGTACTTC

V: TRBV7-7
J: TRBJ2-1
D: TRBD2
CDR3: CASSLIEREAPKFF
DNA: TGTGCCAGCAGCTTAATAGAGCGGGAGGCCCCAAAGTTCTTC

V: TRBV2
J: TRBJ1-4
D: NA
CDR3: CASRKGGATNEKLFF
DNA: TGTGCCAGCAGGAAAGGGGGTGCAACTAATGAAAAACTGTTTTTT

V: TRBV6-6
J: TRBJ2-3
D: NA
CDR3: CASRQGGGLTDTQYF
DNA: TGTGCCAGCAGACAGGGAGGGGGGCTAACAGATACGCAGTATTTT

V: TRBV7-2
J: TRBJ2-5
D: NA
CDR3: CASSLRRLETQYF
DNA: TGTGCCAGCAGCTTAAGGAGACTAGAGACCCAGTACTTC

V: TRBV19
J: TRBJ1-2
D: NA
CDR3: CASSPSSGGGSNYGYTF
DNA: TGTGCCAGTAGTCCATCCTCGGGCGGGGGATCTAACTATGGCTACACCTTC

V: TRBV10-3
J: TRBJ2-7
D: TRBD2
CDR3: CAITSLAGGSNEQYF
DNA: TGTGCCATCACAAGCCTAGCGGGGGGCAGCAACGAGCAGTACTTC

V: TRBV6-6
J: TRBJ2-2
D: TRBD2
CDR3: CASSSPSGGPAELFF
DNA: TGTGCCAGCAGTTCTCCTAGCGGGGGGCCCGCAGAGCTGTTTTTT

V: TRBV5-1
J: TRBJ2-3
D: TRBD2
CDR3: CASSSAITSGGADTQYF
DNA: TGCGCCAGCAGCTCCGCCATCACTAGCGGGGGGGCAGACACGCAGTATTTT

V: TRBV27
J: TRBJ1-1
D: NA
CDR3: CASSPGQSEAFF
DNA: TGTGCCAGCAGTCCCGGACAGTCTGAAGCTTTCTTT

V: TRBV4-3
J: TRBJ2-7
D: TRBD2
CDR3: CASSQEAGGRAREQYF
DNA: TGCGCCAGCAGCCAAGAAGCCGGCGGGAGGGCCAGGGAGCAGTACTTC

V: TRBV2
J: TRBJ2-7
D: TRBD1
CDR3: CASRLRGQGAYEQYF
DNA: TGTGCCAGCAGATTACGGGGACAGGGTGCCTACGAGCAGTACTTC

V: TRBV7-9
J: TRBJ2-5
D: TRBD1
CDR3: CASSMGQGIEETQYF
DNA: TGTGCCAGCAGCATGGGACAGGGGATCGAAGAGACCCAGTACTTC